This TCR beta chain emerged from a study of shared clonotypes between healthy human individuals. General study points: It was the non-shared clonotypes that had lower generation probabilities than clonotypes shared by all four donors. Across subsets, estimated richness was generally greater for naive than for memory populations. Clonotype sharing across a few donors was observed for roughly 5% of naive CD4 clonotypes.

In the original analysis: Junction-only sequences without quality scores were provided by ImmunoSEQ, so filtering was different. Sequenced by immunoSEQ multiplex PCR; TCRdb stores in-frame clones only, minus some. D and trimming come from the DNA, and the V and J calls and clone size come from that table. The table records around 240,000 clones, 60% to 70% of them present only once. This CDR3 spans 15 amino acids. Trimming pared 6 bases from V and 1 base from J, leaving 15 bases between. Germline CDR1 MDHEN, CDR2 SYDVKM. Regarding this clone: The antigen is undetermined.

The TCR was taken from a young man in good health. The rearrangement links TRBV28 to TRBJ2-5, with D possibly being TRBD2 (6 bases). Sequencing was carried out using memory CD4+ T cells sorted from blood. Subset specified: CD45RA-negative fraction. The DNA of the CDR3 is TGTGCCAGCAGGGCCGGACGGGACTTCCAAGAGACCCAGTACTTC. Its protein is CASRAGRDFQETQYF.